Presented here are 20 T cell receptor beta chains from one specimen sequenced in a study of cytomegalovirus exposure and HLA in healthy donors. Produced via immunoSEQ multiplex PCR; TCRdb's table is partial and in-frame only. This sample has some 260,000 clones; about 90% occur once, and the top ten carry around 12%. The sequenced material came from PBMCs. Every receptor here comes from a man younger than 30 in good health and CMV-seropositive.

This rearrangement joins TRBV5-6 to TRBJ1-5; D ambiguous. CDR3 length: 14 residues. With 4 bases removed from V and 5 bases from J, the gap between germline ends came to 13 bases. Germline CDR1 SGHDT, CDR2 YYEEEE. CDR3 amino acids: CASSERLGDQPQHF. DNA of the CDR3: TGTGCCAGCAGCGAGCGGTTGGGCGATCAGCCCCAGCATTTT.

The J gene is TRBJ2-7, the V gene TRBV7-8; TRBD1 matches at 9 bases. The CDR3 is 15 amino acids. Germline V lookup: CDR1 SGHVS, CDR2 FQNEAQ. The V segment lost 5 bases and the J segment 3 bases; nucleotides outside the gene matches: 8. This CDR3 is CASSPLPGQGYEQYF. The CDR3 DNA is TGTGCCAGCAGCCCCCTACCGGGACAGGGCTACGAGCAGTACTTC.

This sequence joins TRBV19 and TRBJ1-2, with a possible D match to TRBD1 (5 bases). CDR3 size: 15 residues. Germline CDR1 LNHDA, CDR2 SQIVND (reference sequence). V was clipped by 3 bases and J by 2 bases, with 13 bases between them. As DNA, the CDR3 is TGTGCCAGTAGTATGCGTCGGGGCGTGAACTATGGCTACACCTTC. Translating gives CASSMRRGVNYGYTF.

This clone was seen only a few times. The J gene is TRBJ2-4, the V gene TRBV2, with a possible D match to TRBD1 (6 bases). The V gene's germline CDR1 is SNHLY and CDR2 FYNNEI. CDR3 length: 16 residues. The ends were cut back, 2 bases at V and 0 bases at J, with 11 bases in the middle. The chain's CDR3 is CASSERAGEAKNIQYF. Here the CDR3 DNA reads TGTGCCAGCAGTGAAAGGGCAGGGGAAGCCAAAAACATTCAGTACTTC.

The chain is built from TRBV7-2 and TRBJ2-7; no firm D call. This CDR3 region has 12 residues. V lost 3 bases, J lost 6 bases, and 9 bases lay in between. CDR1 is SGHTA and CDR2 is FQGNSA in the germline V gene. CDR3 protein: CASSFAGFEQYF. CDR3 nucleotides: TGTGCCAGCAGCTTCGCCGGGTTCGAGCAGTACTTC.

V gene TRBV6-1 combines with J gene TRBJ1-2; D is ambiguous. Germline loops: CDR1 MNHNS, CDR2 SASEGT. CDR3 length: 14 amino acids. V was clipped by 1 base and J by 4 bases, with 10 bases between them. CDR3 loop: CASSEVGQPYGYTF. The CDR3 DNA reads TGTGCCAGCAGTGAAGTTGGTCAGCCCTATGGCTACACCTTC.

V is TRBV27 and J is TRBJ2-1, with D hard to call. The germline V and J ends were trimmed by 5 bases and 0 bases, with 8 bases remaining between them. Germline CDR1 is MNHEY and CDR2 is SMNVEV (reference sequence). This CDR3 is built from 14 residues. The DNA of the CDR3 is TGTGCCAGCAGTCCCATTAGCTCCTACAATGAGCAGTTCTTC. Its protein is CASSPISSYNEQFF.

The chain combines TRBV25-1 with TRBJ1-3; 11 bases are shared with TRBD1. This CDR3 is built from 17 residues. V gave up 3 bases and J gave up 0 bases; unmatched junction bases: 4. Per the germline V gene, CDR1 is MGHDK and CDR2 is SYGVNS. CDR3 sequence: CASSDWTGGFSGNTIYF. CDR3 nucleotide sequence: TGTGCCAGCAGTGATTGGACAGGGGGCTTCTCTGGAAACACCATATATTTT.

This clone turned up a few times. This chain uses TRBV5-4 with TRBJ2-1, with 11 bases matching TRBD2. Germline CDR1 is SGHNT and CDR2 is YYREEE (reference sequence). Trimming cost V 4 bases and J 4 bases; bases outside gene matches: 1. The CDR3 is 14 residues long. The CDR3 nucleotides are TGTGCCAGCAGCCCTAGCGGGAGGTACAATGAGCAGTTCTTC. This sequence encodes CASSPSGRYNEQFF.

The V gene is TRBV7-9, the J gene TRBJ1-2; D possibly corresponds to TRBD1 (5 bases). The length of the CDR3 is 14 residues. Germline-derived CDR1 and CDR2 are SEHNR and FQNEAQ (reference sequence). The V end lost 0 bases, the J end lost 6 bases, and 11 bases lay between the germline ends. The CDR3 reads CASSLAAGRHGYTF. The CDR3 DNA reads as TGTGCCAGCAGCTTAGCGGCAGGGAGACATGGCTACACCTTC.

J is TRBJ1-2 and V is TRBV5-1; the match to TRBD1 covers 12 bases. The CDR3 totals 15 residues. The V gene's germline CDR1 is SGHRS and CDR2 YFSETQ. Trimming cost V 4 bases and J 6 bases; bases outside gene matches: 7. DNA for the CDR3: TGCGCCAGCAGCGCGGGGACAGGGGGCTTTGATGGCTACACCTTC. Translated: CASSAGTGGFDGYTF.

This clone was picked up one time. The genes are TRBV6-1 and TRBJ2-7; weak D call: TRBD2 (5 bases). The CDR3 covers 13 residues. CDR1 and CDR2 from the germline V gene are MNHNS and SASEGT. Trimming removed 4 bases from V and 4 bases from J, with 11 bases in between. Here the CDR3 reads CASSGGLVYEQYF. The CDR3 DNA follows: TGTGCCAGCAGTGGCGGGCTAGTTTACGAGCAGTACTTC.

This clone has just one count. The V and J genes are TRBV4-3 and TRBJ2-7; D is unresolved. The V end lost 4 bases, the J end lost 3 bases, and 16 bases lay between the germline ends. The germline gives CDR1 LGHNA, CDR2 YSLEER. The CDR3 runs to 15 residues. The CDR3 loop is CASSPRVPGDYEQYF. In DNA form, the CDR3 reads TGCGCCAGCAGCCCCCGAGTCCCAGGTGACTACGAGCAGTACTTC.

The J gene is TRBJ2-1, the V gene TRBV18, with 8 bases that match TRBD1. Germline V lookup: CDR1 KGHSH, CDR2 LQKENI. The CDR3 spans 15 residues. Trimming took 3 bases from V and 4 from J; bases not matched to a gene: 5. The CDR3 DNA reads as TGTGCCAGCTCACCCCAGACAGGGGTTTACAATGAGCAGTTCTTC. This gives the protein CASSPQTGVYNEQFF.

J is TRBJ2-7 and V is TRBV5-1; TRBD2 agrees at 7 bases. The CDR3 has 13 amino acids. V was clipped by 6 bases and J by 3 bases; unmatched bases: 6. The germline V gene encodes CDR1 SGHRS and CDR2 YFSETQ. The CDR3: CASTRGEGYEQYF. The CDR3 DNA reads TGCGCCAGCACCCGAGGGGAGGGCTACGAGCAGTACTTC.

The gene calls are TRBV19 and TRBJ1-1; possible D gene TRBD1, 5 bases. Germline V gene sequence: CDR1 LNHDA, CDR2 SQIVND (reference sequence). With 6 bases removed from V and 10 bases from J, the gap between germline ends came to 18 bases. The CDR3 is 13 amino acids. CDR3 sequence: CASSPRPDSAAFF. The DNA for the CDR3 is TGTGCCAGTAGCCCCCGCCCAGACAGTGCAGCTTTCTTT. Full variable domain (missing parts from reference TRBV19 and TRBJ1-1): DGGITQSPKYLFRKEGQNVTLSCEQNLNHDAMYWYRQDPGQGLRLIYYSQIVNDFQKGDIAEGYSVSREKKESFPLTVTSAQKNPTAFYLCASSPRPDSAAFFGQGTRLTVV.

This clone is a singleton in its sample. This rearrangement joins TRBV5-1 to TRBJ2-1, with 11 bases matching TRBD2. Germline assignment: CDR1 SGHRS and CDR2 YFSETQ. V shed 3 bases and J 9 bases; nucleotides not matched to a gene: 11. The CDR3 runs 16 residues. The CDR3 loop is CASSSTSGSLGSEQFF. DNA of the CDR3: TGCGCCAGCAGCTCAACTAGCGGGAGTTTAGGTAGTGAGCAGTTCTTC.

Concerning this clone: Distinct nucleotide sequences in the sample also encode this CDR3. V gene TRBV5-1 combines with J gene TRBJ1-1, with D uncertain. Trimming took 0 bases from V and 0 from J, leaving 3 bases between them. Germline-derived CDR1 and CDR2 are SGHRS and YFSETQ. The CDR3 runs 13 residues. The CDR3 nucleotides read TGCGCCAGCAGCTTGGAACTGAACACTGAAGCTTTCTTT. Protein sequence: CASSLELNTEAFF. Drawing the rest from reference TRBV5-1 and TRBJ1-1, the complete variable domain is KAGVTQTPRYLIKTRGQQVTLSCSPISGHRSVSWYQQTPGQGLQFLFEYFSETQRNKGNFPGRFSGRQFSNSRSEMNVSTLELGDSALYLCASSLELNTEAFFGQGTRLTVV.

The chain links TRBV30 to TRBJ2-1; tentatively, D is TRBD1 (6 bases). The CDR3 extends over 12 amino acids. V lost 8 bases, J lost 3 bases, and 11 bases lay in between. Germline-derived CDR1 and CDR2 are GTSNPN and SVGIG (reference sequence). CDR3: CARQVSYNEQFF. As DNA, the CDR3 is TGTGCCCGACAGGTTAGCTACAATGAGCAGTTCTTC.

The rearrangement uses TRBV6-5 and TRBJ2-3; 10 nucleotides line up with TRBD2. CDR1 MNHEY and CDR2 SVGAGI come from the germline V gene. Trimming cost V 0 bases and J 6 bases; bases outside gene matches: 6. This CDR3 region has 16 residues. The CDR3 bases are TGTGCCAGCAGTTACTCGGGTAGCGGGAGGTTCGATACGCAGTATTTT. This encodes CASSYSGSGRFDTQYF.